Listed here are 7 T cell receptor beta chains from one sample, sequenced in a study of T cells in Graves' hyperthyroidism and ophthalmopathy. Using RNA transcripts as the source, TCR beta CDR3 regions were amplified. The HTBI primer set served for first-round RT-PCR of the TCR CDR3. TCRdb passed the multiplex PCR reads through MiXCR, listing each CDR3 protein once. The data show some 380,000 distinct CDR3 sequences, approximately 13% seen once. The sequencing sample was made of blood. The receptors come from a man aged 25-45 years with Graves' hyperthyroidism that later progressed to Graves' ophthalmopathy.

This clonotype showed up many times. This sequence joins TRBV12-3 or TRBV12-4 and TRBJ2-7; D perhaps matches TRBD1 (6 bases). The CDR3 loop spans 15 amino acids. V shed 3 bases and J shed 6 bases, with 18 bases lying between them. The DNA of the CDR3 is TGTGCCAGCAGTTTGGAACTAGGGGGATTCTCCGAGCAGTACTTC. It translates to CASSLELGGFSEQYF.

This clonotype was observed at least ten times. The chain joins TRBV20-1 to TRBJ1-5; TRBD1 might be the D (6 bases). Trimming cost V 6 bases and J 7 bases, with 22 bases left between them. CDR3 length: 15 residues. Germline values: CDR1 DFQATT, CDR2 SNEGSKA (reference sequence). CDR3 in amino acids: CSAPTRTAPGQPQHF. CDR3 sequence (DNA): TGCAGTGCCCCGACGCGGACAGCTCCGGGGCAGCCCCAGCATTTT.

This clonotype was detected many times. The CDR3 spells CASSLAGDAYGYTF. CDR3 DNA: TGTGCCAGCAGCTTGGCCGGGGACGCCTATGGCTACACCTTC. The chain has TRBV5-6 and TRBJ1-2, with D maybe TRBD1 (5 bases). Trimming stripped 0 bases from V and 4 bases from J, with 10 bases between. The CDR3 is 14 residues long. Germline lookup yields CDR1 SGHDT and CDR2 YYEEEE.

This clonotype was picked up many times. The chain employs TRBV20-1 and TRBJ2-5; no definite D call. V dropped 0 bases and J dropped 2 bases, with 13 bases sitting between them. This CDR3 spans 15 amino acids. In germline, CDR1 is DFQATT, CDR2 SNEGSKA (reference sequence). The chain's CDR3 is CSARDHRGRQETQYF. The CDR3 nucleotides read TGCAGTGCTAGAGATCATAGAGGACGGCAAGAGACCCAGTACTTC.

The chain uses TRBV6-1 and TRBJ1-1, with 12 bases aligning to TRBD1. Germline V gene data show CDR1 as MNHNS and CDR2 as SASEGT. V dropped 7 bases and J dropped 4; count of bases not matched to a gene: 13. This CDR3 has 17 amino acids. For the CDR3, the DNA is TGTGCCAGCAACCGGGACAGGGGGCGAAAAGGATCCACTGAAGCTTTCTTT. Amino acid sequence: CASNRDRGRKGSTEAFF.

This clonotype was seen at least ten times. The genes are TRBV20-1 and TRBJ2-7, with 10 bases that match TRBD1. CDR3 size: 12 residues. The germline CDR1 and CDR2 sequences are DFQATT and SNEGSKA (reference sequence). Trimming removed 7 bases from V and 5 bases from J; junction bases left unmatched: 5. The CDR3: CSVDGTGDEQYF. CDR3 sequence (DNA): TGCAGTGTTGACGGGACAGGGGACGAGCAGTACTTC.

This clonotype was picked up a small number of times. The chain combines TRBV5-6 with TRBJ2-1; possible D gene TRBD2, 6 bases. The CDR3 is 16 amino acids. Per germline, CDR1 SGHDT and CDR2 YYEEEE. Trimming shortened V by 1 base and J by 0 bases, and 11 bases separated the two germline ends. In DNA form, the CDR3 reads TGTGCCAGCAGCTTGTGGCCGGGACTCTCCTACAATGAGCAGTTCTTC. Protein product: CASSLWPGLSYNEQFF.